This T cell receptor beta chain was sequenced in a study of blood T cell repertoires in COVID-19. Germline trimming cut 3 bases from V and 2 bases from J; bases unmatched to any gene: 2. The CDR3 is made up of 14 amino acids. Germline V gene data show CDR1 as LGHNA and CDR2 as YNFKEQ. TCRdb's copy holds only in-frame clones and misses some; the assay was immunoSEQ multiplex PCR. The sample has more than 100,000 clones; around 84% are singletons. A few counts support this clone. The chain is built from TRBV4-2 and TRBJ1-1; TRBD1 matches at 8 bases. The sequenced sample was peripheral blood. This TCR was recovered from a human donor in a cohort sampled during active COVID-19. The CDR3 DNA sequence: TGTGCCAGCAGCCACGGACAGGGAAACACTGAAGCTTTCTTT. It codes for CASSHGQGNTEAFF.